These T cell receptor beta chains were read from a single sample in a study of vaccination and CD4 T cells after COVID-19. TCRdb re-derived calls from the PCR reads in MiXCR, one entry per CDR3 protein. Of 3,500 to 4,000 distinct CDR3 sequences in the sample, around 17% were seen once. Which antigens these TCRs recognize remains unknown. Sequenced sample: CD4+ T cells from blood, cultured in vitro. Source of these receptors: a human donor who had recovered from COVID-19. Each CDR3 is given without its conserved first and last residue. The D gene is left open where the match is weak.

D gene	J gene	V gene	CDR3 protein
NA	TRBJ2-7	TRBV21-1	ASLGTGDPPIYGEY
NA	TRBJ2-1	TRBV20-1	SARLVSNEQF
NA	TRBJ2-1	TRBV20-1	SAGRVTFYNEQF
NA	TRBJ2-7	TRBV6-5	ASSYSRRGPLGEQY
NA	TRBJ2-3	TRBV9	ASSVDWGRGTDTQY
TRBD1	TRBJ2-7	TRBV6-5	ASSLGDSRYEQY
NA	TRBJ2-1	TRBV5-5	ASSLGGGANEQF
NA	TRBJ2-7	TRBV2	ASRRTDNSYEQY
NA	TRBJ2-2	TRBV5-1	ASSLMGVNTGELF
NA	TRBJ2-1	TRBV15	ATRGSGPATNEQF
NA	TRBJ1-2	TRBV11-2	ASSPGGGNYGYT
NA	TRBJ1-1	TRBV12-3/TRBV12-4	ASSFRGAQSTEAF